This entry lists 8 T cell receptor beta chains sequenced from one sample in a study of shared clonotypes between healthy human individuals. Profiling relied on immunoSEQ multiplex PCR, and the TCRdb table lists in-frame clones only, not all of them. Of about 960,000 clones detected, approximately 80% appear once; the ten largest clones hold approximately 1.5%. Sequencing was done on a sample of memory CD4+ T cells sorted from blood. The subset was: CD45RA-negative fraction. These TCRs come from a man aged 18-30 years in good health.

This clone was seen a single time. This chain joins TRBV5-5 and TRBJ1-3; D call uncertain. The V end was cut by 0 bases, the J end by 0 bases, with 7 bases between. CDR1 is SGHKS and CDR2 is YYEKEE in the germline V gene (reference sequence). The CDR3 is 15 amino acids. The CDR3 region is CASSLVAVSGNTIYF. The CDR3 DNA is TGTGCCAGCAGCTTGGTGGCTGTCTCTGGAAACACCATATATTTT.

The chain links TRBV5-1 to TRBJ2-3; the D gene is possibly TRBD2 (6 bases). The length of the CDR3 is 14 residues. CDR1 is SGHRS and CDR2 is YFSETQ in the germline V gene. V shed 3 bases and J shed 3 bases, with 11 bases lying between them. The CDR3 coding sequence is TGCGCCAGCAGCTCGGGGGAGGTTACAGATACGCAGTATTTT. Encoded protein: CASSSGEVTDTQYF.

This clone was observed at least ten times. The chain recombines TRBV11-2 with TRBJ2-5; TRBD1 is a possible D gene (6 bases). CDR3 length: 15 residues. CDR1 is SGHAT and CDR2 is FQNNGV in the germline V gene. V gave up 3 bases and J gave up 4 bases, with 15 bases separating them. For the CDR3, the DNA is TGTGCCAGCAGCTTCGGGGCAGGGGTGAGAGAGACCCAGTACTTC. This translates into CASSFGAGVRETQYF.

This chain links TRBV4-1 with TRBJ2-3; D gene ambiguous. V was clipped by 8 bases and J by 2 bases, with 11 bases between them. Per germline, CDR1 MGHRA and CDR2 YSYEKL. The CDR3 has 13 amino acids. The CDR3 loop is CASRLAYTDTQYF. For the CDR3, the DNA is TGCGCCAGCCGATTGGCCTACACAGATACGCAGTATTTT.

This chain joins TRBV4-1 and TRBJ1-1; D unclear. The V and J ends lost 3 bases and 1 base respectively, with 9 bases between them. The CDR3 sequence is 14 residues long. Germline assignment: CDR1 MGHRA and CDR2 YSYEKL. DNA for the CDR3: TGCGCCAGCAGCCACGAGGGCCCGAACACTGAAGCTTTCTTT. It codes for CASSHEGPNTEAFF.

This clone was counted only a few times. V and J are TRBV4-1 and TRBJ1-1; D is unclear. The CDR3 is 14 amino acids. Trimming removed 1 base at V and 7 bases at J, with 13 bases between. CDR1 is MGHRA and CDR2 is YSYEKL in the germline V gene. The CDR3 loop is CASSQAHGGVEAFF. Here the CDR3 DNA reads TGCGCCAGCAGCCAAGCTCATGGTGGGGTTGAAGCTTTCTTT.

A few counts support this clone. V is TRBV10-3 and J is TRBJ2-4; the D call may be TRBD1 or TRBD2 (5 bases each). The length of the CDR3 is 16 residues. The V end lost 0 bases, the J end lost 6 bases, and 15 bases lay between the germline ends. Per germline, CDR1 ENHRY and CDR2 SYGVKD. DNA for the CDR3: TGTGCCATCAGTGAGTCGATCGGGACGCCCCGAAACATTCAGTACTTC. Protein sequence: CAISESIGTPRNIQYF.

This clone appeared a few times. This chain links TRBV10-3 with TRBJ1-1; 7 bases match TRBD1. This CDR3 comprises 15 residues. Germline V gene sequence: CDR1 ENHRY, CDR2 SYGVKD. The junction had 5 bases not matched to a gene; V was cut back by 2 bases and J by 2 bases. The CDR3 reads CAISEAGQLNTEAFF. The DNA of the CDR3 is TGTGCCATCAGTGAGGCGGGACAGCTTAACACTGAAGCTTTCTTT.